The rows below give T cell receptor beta chains drawn from one sample of a study of HIV-infected patients and healthy controls. TCRdb reanalysed the 5' RACE reads using MiXCR and keeps one entry per CDR3 protein. Among over 15,000 distinct CDR3 sequences listed, around 17% were seen once. Sequencing was performed on CD8+ T cells from blood. Source of these receptors: a human donor in good health. Both conserved end residues are part of each CDR3. A D gene is named only where the DNA matches it firmly. Rows give clone size only sometimes, using once, few, many, or a class for an expanded clone.

D gene	V gene	clone size	J gene	CDR3 DNA	CDR3 protein
-	TRBV19	many	TRBJ2-7	TGTGCCAGTAGTATTTCAGGGAGACAGTACTTC	CASSISGRQYF
-	TRBV14	-	TRBJ2-3	TGTGCCAGCAGCCAAGAATTCCCAGCCAAAGTCACAGATACGCAGTATTTT	CASSQEFPAKVTDTQYF
TRBD2	TRBV11-3	many	TRBJ2-1	TGTGCCAGCAGCTCCCCTCGGAGCGGGAGGACGACTTCCTACAATGAGCAGTTCTTC	CASSSPRSGRTTSYNEQFF
TRBD1	TRBV3-1	-	TRBJ1-2	TGTGCCAGCAGCCAAGAAAGGACAGGGGCAGCTAACTATGGCTACACCTTC	CASSQERTGAANYGYTF
TRBD1	TRBV11-3	few	TRBJ2-1	TGTGCCAGCAACCATAAGGACAGGGAGGTAATCCATGAGCAGTTCTTC	CASNHKDREVIHEQFF
TRBD1	TRBV12-3/TRBV12-4	many	TRBJ2-4	TGTGCCAGCAGTGGGACAGGGAGTCCCCCGGCCAAAAACATTCAGTACTTC	CASSGTGSPPAKNIQYF
-	TRBV11-2	-	TRBJ1-3	TGTGCCAGCAGCTTTCTCCCCAGTGGGAGGGATCGAAACACCATATATTTT	CASSFLPSGRDRNTIYF
-	TRBV2	-	TRBJ1-1	TGTGCCAGCAGTGAAACTTGGGCAGACATGAACACTGAAGCTTTCTTT	CASSETWADMNTEAFF
-	TRBV2	few	TRBJ1-2	TGTGCCAGCAGTTTCGCAGGGACTAACTATGGCTACACCTTC	CASSFAGTNYGYTF
-	TRBV7-6	many	TRBJ2-3	TGTGCCAGCAGCTTAGTGGGGCCCACAGATACGCAGTATTTT	CASSLVGPTDTQYF